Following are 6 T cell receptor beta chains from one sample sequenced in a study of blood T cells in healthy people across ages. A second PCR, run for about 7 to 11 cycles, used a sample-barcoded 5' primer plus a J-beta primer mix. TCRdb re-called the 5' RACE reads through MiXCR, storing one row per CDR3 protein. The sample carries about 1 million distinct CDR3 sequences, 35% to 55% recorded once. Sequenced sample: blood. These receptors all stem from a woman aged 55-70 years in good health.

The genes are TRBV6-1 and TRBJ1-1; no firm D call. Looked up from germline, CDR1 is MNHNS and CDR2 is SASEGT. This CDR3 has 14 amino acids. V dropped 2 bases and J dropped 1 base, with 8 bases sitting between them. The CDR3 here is CASSESGQNTEAFF. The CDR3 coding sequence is TGTGCCAGCAGTGAATCCGGCCAGAACACTGAAGCTTTCTTT.

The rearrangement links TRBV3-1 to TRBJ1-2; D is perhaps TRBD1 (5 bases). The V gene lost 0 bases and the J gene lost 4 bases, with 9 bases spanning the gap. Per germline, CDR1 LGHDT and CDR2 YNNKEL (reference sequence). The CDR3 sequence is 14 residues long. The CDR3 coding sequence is TGTGCCAGCAGCCAAGATCCGGGACGCTATGGCTACACCTTC. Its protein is CASSQDPGRYGYTF.

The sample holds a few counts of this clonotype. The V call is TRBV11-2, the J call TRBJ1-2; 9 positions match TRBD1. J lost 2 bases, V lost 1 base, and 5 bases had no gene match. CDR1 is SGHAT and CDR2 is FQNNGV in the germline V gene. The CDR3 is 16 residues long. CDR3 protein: CASSLVTGGRNYGYTF. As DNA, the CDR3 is TGTGCCAGCAGCTTAGTAACAGGGGGCAGAAACTATGGCTACACCTTC.

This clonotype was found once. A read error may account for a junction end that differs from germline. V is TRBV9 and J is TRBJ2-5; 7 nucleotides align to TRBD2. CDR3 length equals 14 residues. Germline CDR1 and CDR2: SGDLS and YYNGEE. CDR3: CAGSVVTSWETQYF. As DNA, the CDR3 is TGTGCCGGCAGCGTCGTGACTAGCTGGGAGACCCAGTACTTC.

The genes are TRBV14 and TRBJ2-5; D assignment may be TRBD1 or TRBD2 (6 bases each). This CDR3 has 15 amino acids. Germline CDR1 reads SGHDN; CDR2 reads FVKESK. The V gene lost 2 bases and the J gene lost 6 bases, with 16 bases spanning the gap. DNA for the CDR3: TGTGCCAGCAGCCAAAAGATTGGGGGGCCGAAGACCCAGTACTTC. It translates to CASSQKIGGPKTQYF. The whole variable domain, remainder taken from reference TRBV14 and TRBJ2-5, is EAGVTQFPSHSVIEKGQTVTLRCDPISGHDNLYWYRRVMGKEIKFLLHFVKESKQDESGMPNNRFLAERTGGTYSTLKVQPAELEDSGVYFCASSQKIGGPKTQYFGPGTRLLVL.

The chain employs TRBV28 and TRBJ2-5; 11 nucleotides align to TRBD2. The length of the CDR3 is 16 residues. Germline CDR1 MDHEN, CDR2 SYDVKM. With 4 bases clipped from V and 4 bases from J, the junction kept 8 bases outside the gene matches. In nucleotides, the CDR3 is TGTGCCAGCAGTTCAACCGGGACTAGCGGACTAGAGACCCAGTACTTC. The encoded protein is CASSSTGTSGLETQYF.